This is a list of T cell receptor beta chains from one sample in a study of shared clonotypes between healthy human individuals. The protocol was immunoSEQ multiplex PCR, while the TCRdb copy is restricted to in-frame clones and leaves out a portion. Here the sample spans around 1.1 million clones, approximately 80% being singletons. The sequenced sample consisted of memory CD4+ T cells from PBMCs. The receptors shown here come from a man between 18 and 29 years old in good health. Some clones in this sample may be carry-over from other donors' samples. Each CDR3 is given with its conserved first and last residue. D genes are given only for firm matches. A clone size is listed for some rows: how often the clone was seen (once, few, many), or a class if it is expanded.

J: TRBJ2-1
V: TRBV9
D: TRBD2
size: .
CDR3: CASSGGLAGPPSYNEQFF
DNA: TGTGCCAGCAGCGGTGGACTAGCGGGACCACCCTCCTACAATGAGCAGTTCTTC

J: TRBJ1-1
V: TRBV27
D: .
size: .
CDR3: CASTTDRRGTEAFF
DNA: TGTGCCAGCACCACAGACAGACGTGGGACTGAAGCTTTCTTT

J: TRBJ2-1
V: TRBV5-4
D: .
size: .
CDR3: CASSPGLGNEQFF
DNA: TGTGCCAGCAGCCCCGGGTTGGGGAATGAGCAGTTCTTC

J: TRBJ1-2
V: TRBV15
D: .
size: .
CDR3: CATSTGGDVGYTF
DNA: TGTGCCACCAGCACGGGGGGGGATGTAGGCTACACCTTC

J: TRBJ1-2
V: TRBV29-1
D: TRBD1
size: .
CDR3: CSVATGGGYGYTF
DNA: TGCAGCGTTGCAACAGGGGGCGGCTATGGCTACACCTTC

J: TRBJ2-2
V: TRBV7-2
D: .
size: .
CDR3: CASSLRQEWETGELFF
DNA: TGTGCCAGCAGCTTAAGGCAGGAGTGGGAGACCGGGGAGCTGTTTTTT

J: TRBJ2-6
V: TRBV27
D: TRBD1
size: .
CDR3: CASGNRGWANVLTF
DNA: TGTGCCAGCGGGAACAGGGGTTGGGCCAACGTCCTGACTTTC

J: TRBJ1-2
V: TRBV4-1
D: .
size: .
CDR3: CASSQGLGAVGYTF
DNA: TGCGCCAGCAGCCAAGGGTTAGGGGCCGTAGGCTACACCTTC

J: TRBJ2-1
V: TRBV5-1
D: TRBD2
size: .
CDR3: CASSFLAGVGNEQFF
DNA: TGCGCCAGCAGCTTTCTAGCGGGAGTAGGGAATGAGCAGTTCTTC

J: TRBJ2-7
V: TRBV7-8
D: .
size: .
CDR3: CASSPRGEQYF
DNA: TGTGCCAGCAGCCCCAGGGGCGAGCAGTACTTC

J: TRBJ1-5
V: TRBV28
D: TRBD1
size: .
CDR3: CASSSGTGYQPQHF
DNA: TGTGCCAGCAGTTCCGGGACAGGGTACCAGCCCCAGCATTTT

J: TRBJ2-1
V: TRBV5-1
D: TRBD2
size: .
CDR3: CASSEQLAGWDNEQFF
DNA: TGCGCCAGCAGCGAGCAACTAGCGGGGTGGGACAATGAGCAGTTCTTC

J: TRBJ2-7
V: TRBV5-6
D: TRBD2
size: .
CDR3: CASSRTSSSSYEQYF
DNA: TGTGCCAGCAGCCGGACTAGCAGCTCCTCCTACGAGCAGTACTTC

J: TRBJ1-2
V: TRBV4-1
D: .
size: .
CDR3: CASSPTVANYGYTF
DNA: TGCGCCAGCAGCCCCACAGTCGCCAACTATGGCTACACCTTC

J: TRBJ2-6
V: TRBV27
D: .
size: few
CDR3: CASSEGWRGDHRRPSGANVLTF
DNA: TGTGCCAGCAGTGAGGGTTGGCGAGGGGATCACCGGCGACCCTCTGGGGCCAACGTCCTGACTTTC

J: TRBJ1-1
V: TRBV28
D: .
size: many
CDR3: CASSLVREGGNTEAFF
DNA: TGTGCCAGCAGTTTAGTTAGAGAGGGCGGGAACACTGAAGCTTTCTTT

J: TRBJ2-6
V: TRBV18
D: .
size: .
CDR3: CASSRTTGQGGANVLTF
DNA: TGTGCCAGCTCCCGAACCACAGGGCAAGGTGGGGCCAACGTCCTGACTTTC

J: TRBJ1-2
V: TRBV28
D: .
size: .
CDR3: CASRSGRYGYTF
DNA: TGTGCCAGCAGGTCAGGGCGCTATGGCTACACCTTC

J: TRBJ2-7
V: TRBV4-2
D: TRBD2
size: once
CDR3: CASSQRAGGPHEQYF
DNA: TGTGCCAGCAGCCAGAGAGCGGGAGGGCCTCACGAGCAGTACTTC

J: TRBJ1-1
V: TRBV6-1
D: .
size: .
CDR3: CASGVMNTEAFF
DNA: TGTGCCAGTGGGGTGATGAACACTGAAGCTTTCTTT

J: TRBJ2-7
V: TRBV7-2
D: TRBD1
size: few
CDR3: CASSLRDSLYEQYF
DNA: TGTGCCAGCAGCTTAAGGGACAGCCTCTACGAGCAGTACTTC

J: TRBJ2-1
V: TRBV7-2
D: .
size: many
CDR3: CASSPRGWLSYEQFF
DNA: TGTGCCAGCAGCCCTAGGGGGTGGCTAAGCTATGAGCAGTTCTTC

J: TRBJ2-1
V: TRBV5-1
D: TRBD2
size: .
CDR3: CASRPPGGSSYNEQFF
DNA: TGCGCCAGCAGACCCCCTGGCGGGAGTTCCTACAATGAGCAGTTCTTC

J: TRBJ2-1
V: TRBV19
D: TRBD2
size: .
CDR3: CASSIARGGSYNEQFF
DNA: TGTGCCAGTAGTATAGCTCGGGGAGGGTCCTACAATGAGCAGTTCTTC

J: TRBJ2-1
V: TRBV29-1
D: TRBD2
size: .
CDR3: CSGRGYSGNGDEQFF
DNA: TGCAGCGGAAGGGGATATAGCGGGAATGGGGATGAGCAGTTCTTC

J: TRBJ1-2
V: TRBV5-4
D: .
size: .
CDR3: CASSLAGEIYGYTF
DNA: TGTGCCAGCAGCTTGGCAGGGGAGATCTATGGCTACACCTTC

J: TRBJ1-1
V: TRBV6-6
D: .
size: once
CDR3: CASSLGTPPEAFF
DNA: TGTGCCAGCAGTTTGGGGACACCACCTGAAGCTTTCTTT

J: TRBJ2-7
V: TRBV29-1
D: .
size: .
CDR3: CSVEDHYEQYF
DNA: TGCAGCGTTGAAGACCACTACGAGCAGTACTTC

J: TRBJ1-5
V: TRBV7-9
D: TRBD1
size: once
CDR3: CASSRAGTGGNQPQHF
DNA: TGTGCCAGCAGCCGGGCCGGGACAGGAGGCAATCAGCCCCAGCATTTT

J: TRBJ2-2
V: TRBV19
D: .
size: .
CDR3: CASSILLAKWAGELFF
DNA: TGTGCCAGTAGTATACTACTAGCTAAATGGGCCGGGGAGCTGTTTTTT

J: TRBJ1-2
V: TRBV7-2
D: .
size: .
CDR3: CASSLTTGGYTF
DNA: TGTGCCAGCAGCTTAACGACGGGTGGCTACACCTTC

J: TRBJ2-2
V: TRBV28
D: TRBD1
size: .
CDR3: CASSPIGFRTGKPGELFF
DNA: TGTGCCAGCAGTCCCATAGGGTTCCGGACAGGGAAACCCGGGGAGCTGTTTTTT

J: TRBJ2-7
V: TRBV5-1
D: .
size: .
CDR3: CASSLGPGADYEQYF
DNA: TGCGCCAGCAGCCTTGGCCCCGGGGCGGACTACGAGCAGTACTTC

J: TRBJ1-5
V: TRBV1
D: .
size: once
CDR3: CTSSQVLPDSNQPQHF
DNA: TGCACCAGCAGCCAAGTGCTCCCGGATAGCAATCAGCCCCAGCATTTT

J: TRBJ2-5
V: TRBV9
D: .
size: once
CDR3: CASSVGPLKETQYF
DNA: TGTGCCAGCAGCGTAGGGCCCTTAAAAGAGACCCAGTACTTC

J: TRBJ2-3
V: TRBV4-1
D: TRBD2
size: .
CDR3: CASSQDRSRTSGSLKGDTQYF
DNA: TGCGCCAGCAGCCAAGACCGAAGCAGGACTAGCGGGAGCTTGAAGGGGGATACGCAGTATTTT

J: TRBJ2-3
V: TRBV5-8
D: .
size: .
CDR3: CANAKGTGVGTDTQYF
DNA: TGTGCCAACGCAAAGGGAACGGGAGTCGGCACAGATACGCAGTATTTT

J: TRBJ1-5
V: TRBV30
D: TRBD1
size: .
CDR3: CAWREQGVYQPQHF
DNA: TGTGCCTGGAGGGAACAGGGGGTTTATCAGCCCCAGCATTTT

J: TRBJ2-3
V: TRBV6-1
D: .
size: .
CDR3: CASSDLGRPEVAQYF
DNA: TGTGCCAGCAGTGACCTGGGTAGACCTGAGGTGGCGCAGTATTTT

J: TRBJ1-4
V: TRBV18
D: TRBD1
size: .
CDR3: CASSPGQGAEEKLFF
DNA: TGTGCCAGCTCACCTGGTCAGGGGGCGGAGGAAAAACTGTTTTTT

J: TRBJ2-3
V: TRBV28
D: .
size: few
CDR3: CASSIGGSVPTYTQYF
DNA: TGTGCCAGCAGTATCGGTGGGAGTGTCCCCACATATACGCAGTATTTT

J: TRBJ2-7
V: TRBV18
D: TRBD1
size: .
CDR3: CASSQGTGGSDEQYF
DNA: TGTGCCAGCTCACAGGGGACAGGGGGTTCCGACGAGCAGTACTTC

J: TRBJ2-3
V: TRBV29-1
D: .
size: .
CDR3: CSAIDREHSTDTQYF
DNA: TGCAGCGCCATTGACAGAGAACATAGCACAGATACGCAGTATTTT

J: TRBJ2-1
V: TRBV7-2
D: TRBD2
size: .
CDR3: CASSFPSGGRGLGEQFF
DNA: TGTGCCAGCAGCTTCCCCTCGGGCGGGAGGGGGTTGGGTGAGCAGTTCTTC

J: TRBJ2-7
V: TRBV28
D: .
size: .
CDR3: CASSLAWRAYEQYF
DNA: TGTGCCAGCAGTTTAGCCTGGAGGGCCTACGAGCAGTACTTC

J: TRBJ2-5
V: TRBV7-9
D: TRBD2
size: .
CDR3: CASSLGGTSGSEETQYF
DNA: TGTGCCAGCAGCTTAGGAGGGACTAGCGGGAGTGAAGAGACCCAGTACTTC

J: TRBJ2-3
V: TRBV6-6
D: TRBD2
size: .
CDR3: CASSPGGGPTDTQYF
DNA: TGTGCCAGCAGCCCCGGGGGGGGCCCCACAGATACGCAGTATTTT

J: TRBJ2-3
V: TRBV11-2
D: TRBD2
size: .
CDR3: CASSPRSGSTDTQYF
DNA: TGTGCCAGCAGCCCCCGCAGCGGGAGTACAGATACGCAGTATTTT

J: TRBJ2-4
V: TRBV2
D: .
size: few
CDR3: CASQLGQQLAKNIQYF
DNA: TGTGCCAGTCAGCTGGGGCAGCAGCTAGCCAAAAACATTCAGTACTTC

J: TRBJ2-1
V: TRBV7-3
D: .
size: once
CDR3: CASSLTLGSNEQFF
DNA: TGTGCCAGCAGCTTAACGTTGGGCAGCAATGAGCAGTTCTTC

J: TRBJ2-6
V: TRBV9
D: .
size: .
CDR3: CASSVVERTPSGANVLTF
DNA: TGTGCCAGCAGCGTAGTTGAACGGACCCCCTCTGGGGCCAACGTCCTGACTTTC

J: TRBJ1-2
V: TRBV25-1
D: .
size: .
CDR3: CASSAGETAYGYTF
DNA: TGTGCCAGCAGTGCGGGGGAGACGGCGTATGGCTACACCTTC

J: TRBJ1-2
V: TRBV6-1
D: .
size: .
CDR3: CASSVGVGANYGYTF
DNA: TGTGCCAGCAGTGTCGGTGTGGGGGCTAACTATGGCTACACCTTC

J: TRBJ2-1
V: TRBV14
D: .
size: .
CDR3: CASSPLLSYNEQFF
DNA: TGTGCCAGCAGCCCCCTTCTGTCCTACAATGAGCAGTTCTTC

J: TRBJ1-2
V: TRBV2
D: .
size: many
CDR3: CASSERPAGYTF
DNA: TGTGCCAGCAGTGAGCGCCCGGCTGGCTACACCTTC

J: TRBJ1-5
V: TRBV27
D: .
size: .
CDR3: CASSLGTPAAQPQHF
DNA: TGTGCCAGCAGTTTAGGGACTCCCGCGGCTCAGCCCCAGCATTTT

J: TRBJ1-1
V: TRBV4-3
D: .
size: .
CDR3: CASSQTVDTEAFF
DNA: TGCGCCAGCAGCCAAACGGTCGACACTGAAGCTTTCTTT

J: TRBJ1-2
V: TRBV6-1
D: .
size: .
CDR3: CASSDPAGGYTF
DNA: TGTGCCAGCAGTGATCCCGCAGGCGGCTACACCTTC

J: TRBJ2-1
V: TRBV5-1
D: .
size: few
CDR3: CASSLRPILYNEQFF
DNA: TGCGCCAGCAGCCTGAGACCGATACTTTACAATGAGCAGTTCTTC